This T cell receptor (beta chain) was observed in a study of beta chain features in type 1 diabetes. Trimming shortened V by 1 base and J by 4 bases, and 7 bases separated the two germline ends. Germline-derived CDR1 and CDR2 are SGHTA and FQGNSA. The CDR3 has 13 residues. Expressed TCRB transcripts were sequenced because the entire RNA isolate underwent reverse transcription. The method was immunoSEQ multiplex PCR; TCRdb's version includes in-frame clones alone and lacks a portion of them. The repertoire includes nearly 350,000 clones, 7% to 9% of them detected once, and less than 0.45% sits in the top ten. About this clone itself: The identical CDR3 is also encoded by other nucleotide sequences in the sample.

Specimen: central memory CD4+ T cells from blood. The V and J genes are TRBV7-2 and TRBJ1-2, with no clear D. This receptor was obtained from a woman between 18 and 29 years old in good health. In DNA, the CDR3 is TGTGCCAGCAGCTTAGGGGCCTCCTATGGCTACACCTTC. Its protein product is CASSLGASYGYTF.